A selection of T cell receptor beta chains follows, all from one sample in a study of shared clonotypes between healthy human individuals. Assay: immunoSEQ multiplex PCR; the TCRdb copy retains only in-frame clones and omits some. This sample has 1.4 million or so clones, with about 98.5% found just once. Material for sequencing was naive CD4+ T cells sorted from blood. Receptors were obtained from a man aged 25-40 years in good health. Both conserved end residues are trimmed from each CDR3. Where a row states a size, it is once, few, many or the class of an expanded clone; other rows omit it.

v_call: TRBV5-4
clone_size: .
cdr3_aa: ASSSHRDSLNEQF

v_call: TRBV11-2
clone_size: .
cdr3_aa: ASRPLAGRTDTQY

v_call: TRBV6-1
clone_size: .
cdr3_aa: ASSERQVGTGRYEQY

v_call: TRBV6-1
clone_size: .
cdr3_aa: ASSENRGPTDTQY

v_call: TRBV2
clone_size: .
cdr3_aa: ASTEVISGNTIY

v_call: TRBV9
clone_size: .
cdr3_aa: ASSVVQSLSGHGTGELF

v_call: TRBV9
clone_size: .
cdr3_aa: ASSVAPRQGSGANVLT

v_call: TRBV6-1
clone_size: once
cdr3_aa: ASKDRPNQPQH

v_call: TRBV6-1
clone_size: .
cdr3_aa: ASSPRGFAPQH

v_call: TRBV28
clone_size: .
cdr3_aa: ASSLRSGFHQPQH

v_call: TRBV29-1
clone_size: .
cdr3_aa: SAGPTNYGYT

v_call: TRBV30
clone_size: .
cdr3_aa: AWRVWDNEQF

v_call: TRBV5-4
clone_size: .
cdr3_aa: ASSRDGLAGEGYEQY

v_call: TRBV7-6
clone_size: once
cdr3_aa: ASSSLIRTSGTDTQY

v_call: TRBV9
clone_size: once
cdr3_aa: ASSPSLTGLSADTQY

v_call: TRBV2
clone_size: .
cdr3_aa: AGGLTPYEQY

v_call: TRBV19
clone_size: .
cdr3_aa: ASSVLGTMRETQY

v_call: TRBV10-3
clone_size: .
cdr3_aa: AISQGQETQY

v_call: TRBV6-1
clone_size: .
cdr3_aa: ASSLTGFEQY

v_call: TRBV9
clone_size: .
cdr3_aa: ASSVVLNTEAF

v_call: TRBV5-1
clone_size: once
cdr3_aa: ASSLILADQETQY

v_call: TRBV21-1
clone_size: .
cdr3_aa: ASSSGGGNNEQF

v_call: TRBV6-1
clone_size: .
cdr3_aa: ASSEETGPNYGYT

v_call: TRBV4-3
clone_size: .
cdr3_aa: ASSQDELQTGELF

v_call: TRBV11-3
clone_size: .
cdr3_aa: ASSLGGIINEQF

v_call: TRBV28
clone_size: .
cdr3_aa: AVSVLATSSGANVLT

v_call: TRBV6-6
clone_size: .
cdr3_aa: ASSLVRQGGYEQY

v_call: TRBV29-1
clone_size: .
cdr3_aa: SVVPMETQY

v_call: TRBV18
clone_size: .
cdr3_aa: ASSPKSGGTSTDTQY

v_call: TRBV27
clone_size: .
cdr3_aa: ASSSTRGDYEQY

v_call: TRBV2
clone_size: .
cdr3_aa: ASRPEGTSGSGQY

v_call: TRBV19
clone_size: .
cdr3_aa: ASSIDHRASGANVLT

v_call: TRBV11-3
clone_size: .
cdr3_aa: ASSLDPDRETQY

v_call: TRBV7-8
clone_size: .
cdr3_aa: ASSLRGVGLIEKLF

v_call: TRBV19
clone_size: .
cdr3_aa: ASSMIGPRYGYT

v_call: TRBV4-3
clone_size: .
cdr3_aa: ASSRGTSGRVYTGELF

v_call: TRBV18
clone_size: .
cdr3_aa: ASSPFRSGAGNEQF

v_call: TRBV29-1
clone_size: .
cdr3_aa: SASRGGSYEQY

v_call: TRBV28
clone_size: .
cdr3_aa: ASSRLAGESEQF

v_call: TRBV27
clone_size: .
cdr3_aa: ASRSLQGRNQPQH

v_call: TRBV9
clone_size: .
cdr3_aa: ASSVDVGVPYEQY

v_call: TRBV9
clone_size: .
cdr3_aa: ASSVGPSGLNQPQH

v_call: TRBV9
clone_size: .
cdr3_aa: ASSVDQGLGELF

v_call: TRBV4-1
clone_size: .
cdr3_aa: ASSQDQRQGLGQPQH

v_call: TRBV11-3
clone_size: .
cdr3_aa: ASSPGRGSYEQY

v_call: TRBV27
clone_size: .
cdr3_aa: ASRWAPSGNTIY

v_call: TRBV18
clone_size: .
cdr3_aa: ASSSPGGEQF

v_call: TRBV7-7
clone_size: .
cdr3_aa: ASSEAGAYEQY

v_call: TRBV19
clone_size: .
cdr3_aa: ASSIPIWGYRTGELF

v_call: TRBV4-3
clone_size: .
cdr3_aa: ASSQGQSSGNTIY

v_call: TRBV28
clone_size: .
cdr3_aa: ASSPHGTGLDYEQY

v_call: TRBV19
clone_size: .
cdr3_aa: ASSSSGSFSGDIQY

v_call: TRBV7-2
clone_size: once
cdr3_aa: ASSFHRDNEQF